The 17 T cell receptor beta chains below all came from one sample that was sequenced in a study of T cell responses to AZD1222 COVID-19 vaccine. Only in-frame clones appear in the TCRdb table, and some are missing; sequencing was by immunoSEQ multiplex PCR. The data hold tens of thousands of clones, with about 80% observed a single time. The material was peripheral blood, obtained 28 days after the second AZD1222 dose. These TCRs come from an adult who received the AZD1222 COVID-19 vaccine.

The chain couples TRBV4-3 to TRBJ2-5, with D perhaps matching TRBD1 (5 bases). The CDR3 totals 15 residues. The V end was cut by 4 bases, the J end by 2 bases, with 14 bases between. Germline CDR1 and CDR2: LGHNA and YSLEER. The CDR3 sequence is CASSLGEGIQETQYF. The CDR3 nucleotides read TGCGCCAGCAGCCTAGGGGAAGGGATTCAAGAGACCCAGTACTTC.

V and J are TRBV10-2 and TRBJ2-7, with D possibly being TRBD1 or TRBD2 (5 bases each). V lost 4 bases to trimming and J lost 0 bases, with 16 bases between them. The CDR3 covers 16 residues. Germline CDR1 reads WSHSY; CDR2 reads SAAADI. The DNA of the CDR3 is TGCGCCAGCAGTGGAAAGGGAGACAGCAGCTCCTACGAGCAGTACTTC. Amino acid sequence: CASSGKGDSSSYEQYF.

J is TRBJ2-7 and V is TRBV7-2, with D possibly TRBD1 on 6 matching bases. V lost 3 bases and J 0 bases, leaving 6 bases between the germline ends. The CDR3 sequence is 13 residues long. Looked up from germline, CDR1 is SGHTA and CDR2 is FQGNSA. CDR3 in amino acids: CASSLDSSYEQYF. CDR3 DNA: TGTGCCAGCAGCTTGGACAGCTCCTACGAGCAGTACTTC. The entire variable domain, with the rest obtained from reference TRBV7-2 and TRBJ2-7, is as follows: GAGVSQSPSNKVTEKGKDVELRCDPISGHTALYWYRQSLGQGLEFLIYFQGNSAPDKSGLPSDRFSAERTGGSVSTLTIQRTQQEDSAVYLCASSLDSSYEQYFGPGTRLTVT.

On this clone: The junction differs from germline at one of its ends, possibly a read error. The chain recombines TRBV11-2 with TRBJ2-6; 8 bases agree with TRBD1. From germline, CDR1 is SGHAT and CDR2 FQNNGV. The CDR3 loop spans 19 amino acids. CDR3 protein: CASSIDRGQGFPGANVLTF. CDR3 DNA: TGTGCCAGCAGCATAGACAGGGGTCAGGGTTTCCCTGGGGCCAACGTCCTGACTTTC.

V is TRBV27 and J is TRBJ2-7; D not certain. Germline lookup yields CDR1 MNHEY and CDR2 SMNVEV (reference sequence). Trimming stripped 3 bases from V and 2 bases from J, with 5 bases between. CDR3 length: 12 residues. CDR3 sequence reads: CASSFVAYEQYF. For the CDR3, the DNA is TGTGCCAGCAGTTTCGTAGCCTACGAGCAGTACTTC.

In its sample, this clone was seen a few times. The CDR3 nucleotides read TGTGCCAGCAGCTTAGTACTCGGCGGGGCGAATGAGCAGTTCTTC. The encoded protein is CASSLVLGGANEQFF. The chain combines TRBV7-3 with TRBJ2-1; D perhaps matches TRBD2 (6 bases). This CDR3 region has 15 residues. V lost 2 bases and J lost 7, with 15 bases in between. Germline assignment: CDR1 SGHTA and CDR2 FQGTGA. Full variable domain (outside the CDR3, taken from reference TRBV7-3 and TRBJ2-1): GAGVSQTPSNKVTEKGKYVELRCDPISGHTALYWYRQSLGQGPEFLIYFQGTGAADDSGLPNDRFFAVRPEGSVSTLKIQRTERGDSAVYLCASSLVLGGANEQFFGPGTRLTVL.

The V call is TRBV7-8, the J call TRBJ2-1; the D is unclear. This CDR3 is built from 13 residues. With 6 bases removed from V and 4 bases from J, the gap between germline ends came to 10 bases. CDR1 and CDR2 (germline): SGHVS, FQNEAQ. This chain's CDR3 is CASRPFGYNEQFF. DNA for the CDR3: TGTGCCAGCAGGCCCTTTGGTTACAATGAGCAGTTCTTC.

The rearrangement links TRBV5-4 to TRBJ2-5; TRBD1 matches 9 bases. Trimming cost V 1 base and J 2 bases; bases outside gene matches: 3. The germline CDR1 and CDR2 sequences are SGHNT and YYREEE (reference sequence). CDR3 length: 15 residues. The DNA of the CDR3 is TGTGCCAGCAGCTTGCCGACAGGGGGGCAAGAGACCCAGTACTTC. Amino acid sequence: CASSLPTGGQETQYF.

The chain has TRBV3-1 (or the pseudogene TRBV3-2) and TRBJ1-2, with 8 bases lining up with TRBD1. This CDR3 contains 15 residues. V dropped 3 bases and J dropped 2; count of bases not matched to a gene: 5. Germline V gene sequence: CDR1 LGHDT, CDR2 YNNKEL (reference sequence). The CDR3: CASSHADRENYGYTF. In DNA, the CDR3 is TGTGCCAGCAGCCACGCGGACAGGGAGAACTATGGCTACACCTTC.

The CDR3: CASSRSYEQYF. In DNA, the CDR3 is TGTGCCAGCTCCCGCAGCTACGAGCAGTACTTC. The chain uses TRBV6-5 and TRBJ2-7; D is unclear. The germline V and J ends were trimmed by 8 bases and 3 bases, with 8 bases remaining between them. CDR1 and CDR2 (germline): MNHEY, SVGAGI. The CDR3 consists of 11 residues.

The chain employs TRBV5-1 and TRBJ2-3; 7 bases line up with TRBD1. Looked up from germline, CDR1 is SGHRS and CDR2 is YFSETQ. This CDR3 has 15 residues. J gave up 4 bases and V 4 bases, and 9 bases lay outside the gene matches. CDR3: CASSRGQAWADTQYF. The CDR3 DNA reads TGCGCCAGCAGCCGAGGACAGGCTTGGGCAGATACGCAGTATTTT.

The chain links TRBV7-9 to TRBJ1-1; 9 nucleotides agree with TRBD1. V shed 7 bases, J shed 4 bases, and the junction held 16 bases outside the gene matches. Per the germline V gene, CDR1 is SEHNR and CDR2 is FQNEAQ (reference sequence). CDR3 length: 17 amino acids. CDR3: CASTLGGSGQGITEAFF. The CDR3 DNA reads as TGTGCCAGCACCTTGGGTGGGTCGGGACAGGGCATCACTGAAGCTTTCTTT.

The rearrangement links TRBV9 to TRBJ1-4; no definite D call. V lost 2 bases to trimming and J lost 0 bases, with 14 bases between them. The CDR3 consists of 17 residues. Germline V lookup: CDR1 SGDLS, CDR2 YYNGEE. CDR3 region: CASSVGVGSATNEKLFF. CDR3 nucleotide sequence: TGTGCCAGCAGCGTGGGCGTGGGGAGCGCAACTAATGAAAAACTGTTTTTT.

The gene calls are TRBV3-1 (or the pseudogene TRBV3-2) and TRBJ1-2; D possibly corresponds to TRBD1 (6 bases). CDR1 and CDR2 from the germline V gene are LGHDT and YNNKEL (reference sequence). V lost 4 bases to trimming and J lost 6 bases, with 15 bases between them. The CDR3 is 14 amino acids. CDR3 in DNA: TGTGCCAGCAGCCCCTCGCCAGGGGTTGATGGCTACACCTTC. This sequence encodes CASSPSPGVDGYTF.

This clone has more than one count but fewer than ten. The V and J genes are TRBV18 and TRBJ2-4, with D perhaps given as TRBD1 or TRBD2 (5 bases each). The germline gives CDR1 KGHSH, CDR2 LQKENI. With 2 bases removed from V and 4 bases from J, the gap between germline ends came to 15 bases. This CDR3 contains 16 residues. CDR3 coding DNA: TGTGCCAGCTCACCAGGCCCGGGGCAGAGAAAAAACATTCAGTACTTC. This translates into CASSPGPGQRKNIQYF.

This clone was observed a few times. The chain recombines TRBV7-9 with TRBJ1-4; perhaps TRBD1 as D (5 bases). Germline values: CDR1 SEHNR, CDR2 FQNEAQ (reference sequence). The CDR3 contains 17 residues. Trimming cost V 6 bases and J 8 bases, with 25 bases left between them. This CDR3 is CASSPGTAYLLGEKLFF. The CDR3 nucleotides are TGTGCCAGCAGTCCCGGGACGGCCTATCTTTTAGGGGAAAAACTGTTTTTT.

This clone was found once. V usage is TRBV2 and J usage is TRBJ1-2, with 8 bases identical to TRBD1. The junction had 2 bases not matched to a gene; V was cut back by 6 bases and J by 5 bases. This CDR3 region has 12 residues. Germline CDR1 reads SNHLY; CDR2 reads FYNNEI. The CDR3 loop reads CASSTGGYGYTF. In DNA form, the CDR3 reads TGTGCCAGCAGCACAGGGGGGTATGGCTACACCTTC.